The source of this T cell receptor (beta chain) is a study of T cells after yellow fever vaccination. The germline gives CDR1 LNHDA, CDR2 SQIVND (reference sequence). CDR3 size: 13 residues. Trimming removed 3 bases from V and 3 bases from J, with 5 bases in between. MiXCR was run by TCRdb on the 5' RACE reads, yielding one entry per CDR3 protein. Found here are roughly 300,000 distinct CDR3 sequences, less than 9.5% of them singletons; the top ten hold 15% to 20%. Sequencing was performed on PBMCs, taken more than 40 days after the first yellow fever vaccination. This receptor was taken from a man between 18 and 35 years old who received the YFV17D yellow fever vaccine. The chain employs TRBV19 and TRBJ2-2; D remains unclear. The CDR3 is CASSIRDTGELFF. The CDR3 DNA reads TGTGCCAGTAGTATCCGAGACACCGGGGAGCTGTTTTTT.